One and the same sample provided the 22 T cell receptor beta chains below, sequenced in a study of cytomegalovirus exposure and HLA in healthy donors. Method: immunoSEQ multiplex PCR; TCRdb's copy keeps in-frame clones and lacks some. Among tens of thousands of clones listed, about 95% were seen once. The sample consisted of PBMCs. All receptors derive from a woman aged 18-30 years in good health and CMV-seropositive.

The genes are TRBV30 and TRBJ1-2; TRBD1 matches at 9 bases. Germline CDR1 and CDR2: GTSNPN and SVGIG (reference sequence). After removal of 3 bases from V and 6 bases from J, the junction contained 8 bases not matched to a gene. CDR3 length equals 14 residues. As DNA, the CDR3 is TGTGCCTGGAGGGACGGGACAGGGACAAATGGCTACACCTTC. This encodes CAWRDGTGTNGYTF.

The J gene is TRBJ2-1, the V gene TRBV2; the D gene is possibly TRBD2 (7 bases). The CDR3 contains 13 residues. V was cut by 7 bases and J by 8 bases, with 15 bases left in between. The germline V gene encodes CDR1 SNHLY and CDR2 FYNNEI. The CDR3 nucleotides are TGTGCCAGCACTCCAGGGGCGGGGGATGAGCAGTTCTTC. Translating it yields CASTPGAGDEQFF. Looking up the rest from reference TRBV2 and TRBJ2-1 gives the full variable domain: EPEVTQTPSHQVTQMGQEVILRCVPISNHLYFYWYRQILGQKVEFLVSFYNNEISEKSEIFDDQFSVERPDGSNFTLKIRSTKLEDSAMYFCASTPGAGDEQFFGPGTRLTVL.

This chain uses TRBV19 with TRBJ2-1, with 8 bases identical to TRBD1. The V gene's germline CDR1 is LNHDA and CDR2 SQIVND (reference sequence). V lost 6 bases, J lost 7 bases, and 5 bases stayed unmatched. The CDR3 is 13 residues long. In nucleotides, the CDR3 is TGTGCCAGTAGCCGGACAGGGCGAAATGAGCAGTTCTTC. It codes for CASSRTGRNEQFF.

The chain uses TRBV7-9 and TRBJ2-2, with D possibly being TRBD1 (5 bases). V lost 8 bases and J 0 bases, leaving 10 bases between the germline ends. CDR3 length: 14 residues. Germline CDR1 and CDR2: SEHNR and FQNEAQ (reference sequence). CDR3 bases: TGTGCCAGCTTGACAGCAGCGAACACCGGGGAGCTGTTTTTT. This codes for CASLTAANTGELFF.

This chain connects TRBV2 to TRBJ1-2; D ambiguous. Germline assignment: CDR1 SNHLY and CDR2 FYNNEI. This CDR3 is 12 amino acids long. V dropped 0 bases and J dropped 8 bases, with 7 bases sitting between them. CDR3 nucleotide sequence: TGTGCCAGCAGTGAAGCGCAGAGGGGCTACACCTTC. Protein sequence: CASSEAQRGYTF.

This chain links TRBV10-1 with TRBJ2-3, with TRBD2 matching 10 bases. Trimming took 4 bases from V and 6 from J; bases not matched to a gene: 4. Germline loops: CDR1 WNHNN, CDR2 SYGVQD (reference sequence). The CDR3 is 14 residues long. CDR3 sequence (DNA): TGCGCCAGCAGTGCTAGCGGGGGCCACGATACGCAGTATTTT. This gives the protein CASSASGGHDTQYF.

The CDR3 protein is CASSPRDPGQMNTEAFF. In nucleotides, the CDR3 is TGCGCCAGCAGCCCAAGGGATCCGGGACAGATGAACACTGAAGCTTTCTTT. The chain has TRBV4-1 and TRBJ1-1; TRBD1 agrees at 7 bases. This CDR3 is built from 17 residues. J was trimmed by 0 bases and V by 4 bases; bases with no gene match: 11. Germline CDR1 MGHRA, CDR2 YSYEKL.

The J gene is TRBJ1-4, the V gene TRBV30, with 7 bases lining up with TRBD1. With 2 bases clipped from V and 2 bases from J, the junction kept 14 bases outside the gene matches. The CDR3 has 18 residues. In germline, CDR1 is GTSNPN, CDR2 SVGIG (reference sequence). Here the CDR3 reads CAWSPIIRGWATNEKLFF. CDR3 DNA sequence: TGTGCCTGGAGTCCGATTATCAGGGGGTGGGCCACTAATGAAAAACTGTTTTTT.

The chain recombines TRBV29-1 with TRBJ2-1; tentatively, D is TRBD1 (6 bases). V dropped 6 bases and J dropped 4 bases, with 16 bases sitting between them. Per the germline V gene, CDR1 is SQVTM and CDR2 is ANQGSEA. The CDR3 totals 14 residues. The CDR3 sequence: CSVQGRDNYNEQFF. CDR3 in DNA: TGCAGCGTCCAAGGTCGGGACAATTACAATGAGCAGTTCTTC.

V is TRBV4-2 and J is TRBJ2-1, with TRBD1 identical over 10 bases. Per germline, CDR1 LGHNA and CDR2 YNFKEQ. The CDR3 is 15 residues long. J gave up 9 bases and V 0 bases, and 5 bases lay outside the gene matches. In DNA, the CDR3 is TGTGCCAGCAGCCAAGATCCGACAGGGGGCGGTGAGCAGTTCTTC. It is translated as CASSQDPTGGGEQFF.

The DNA of the CDR3 is TGTGCCAGCAGGTCTAGAGAGGTCACCGGGGAGCTGTTTTTT. Its protein product is CASRSREVTGELFF. This chain uses TRBV2 with TRBJ2-2; D gene ambiguous. Trimming stripped 6 bases from V and 4 bases from J, with 12 bases between. This CDR3 comprises 14 residues. Per the germline V gene, CDR1 is SNHLY and CDR2 is FYNNEI. Supplemented by reference TRBV2 and TRBJ2-2, the full variable domain reads EPEVTQTPSHQVTQMGQEVILRCVPISNHLYFYWYRQILGQKVEFLVSFYNNEISEKSEIFDDQFSVERPDGSNFTLKIRSTKLEDSAMYFCASRSREVTGELFFGEGSRLTVL.

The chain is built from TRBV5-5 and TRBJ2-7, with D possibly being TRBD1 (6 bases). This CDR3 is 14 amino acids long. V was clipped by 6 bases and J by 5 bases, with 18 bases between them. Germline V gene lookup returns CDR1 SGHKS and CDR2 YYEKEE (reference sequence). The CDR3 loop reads CASTLQGNIDEQYF. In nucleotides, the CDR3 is TGTGCCAGCACCTTACAGGGTAATATCGACGAGCAGTACTTC. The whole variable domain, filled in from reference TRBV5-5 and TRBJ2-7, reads DAGVTQSPTHLIKTRGQQVTLRCSPISGHKSVSWYQQVLGQGPQFIFQYYEKEERGRGNFPDRFSARQFPNYSSELNVNALLLGDSALYLCASTLQGNIDEQYFGPGTRLTVT.

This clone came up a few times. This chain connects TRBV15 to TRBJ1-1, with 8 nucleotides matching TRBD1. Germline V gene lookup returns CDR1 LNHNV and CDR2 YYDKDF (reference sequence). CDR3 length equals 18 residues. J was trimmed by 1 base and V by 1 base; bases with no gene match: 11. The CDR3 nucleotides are TGTGCCACCAGCAGAGCGCCCCGTGGACAGGGTTCGAACACTGAAGCTTTCTTT. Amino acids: CATSRAPRGQGSNTEAFF.

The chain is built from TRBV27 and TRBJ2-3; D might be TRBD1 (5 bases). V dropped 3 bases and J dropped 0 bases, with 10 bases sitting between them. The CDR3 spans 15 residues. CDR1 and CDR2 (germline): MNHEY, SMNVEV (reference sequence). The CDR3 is CASSLQGPSTDTQYF. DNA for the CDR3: TGTGCCAGCAGTTTGCAGGGTCCTAGCACAGATACGCAGTATTTT.

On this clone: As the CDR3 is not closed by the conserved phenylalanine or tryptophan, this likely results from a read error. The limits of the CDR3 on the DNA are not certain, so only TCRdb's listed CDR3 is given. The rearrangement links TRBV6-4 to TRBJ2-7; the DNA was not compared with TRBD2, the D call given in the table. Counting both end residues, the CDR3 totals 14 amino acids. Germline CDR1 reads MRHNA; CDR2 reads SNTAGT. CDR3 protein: CASSDFAQRSGREL.

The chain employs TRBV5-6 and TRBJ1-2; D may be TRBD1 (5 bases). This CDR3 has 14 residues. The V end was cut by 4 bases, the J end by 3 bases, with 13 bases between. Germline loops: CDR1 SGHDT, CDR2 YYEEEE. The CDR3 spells CASSQGFSYYGYTF. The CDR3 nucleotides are TGTGCCAGCAGCCAGGGATTTAGTTACTATGGCTACACCTTC.

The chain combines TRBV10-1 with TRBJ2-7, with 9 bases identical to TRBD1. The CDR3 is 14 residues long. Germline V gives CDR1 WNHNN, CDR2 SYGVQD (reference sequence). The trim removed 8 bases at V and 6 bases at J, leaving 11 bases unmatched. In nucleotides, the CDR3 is TGCGCCAGCGGTACGGGGACAGGGTTTCCCGAGCAGTACTTC. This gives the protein CASGTGTGFPEQYF.

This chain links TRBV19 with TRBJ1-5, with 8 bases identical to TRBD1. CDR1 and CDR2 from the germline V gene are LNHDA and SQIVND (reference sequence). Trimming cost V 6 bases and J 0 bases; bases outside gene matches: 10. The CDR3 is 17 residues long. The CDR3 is CASRGRGRGYSNQPQHF. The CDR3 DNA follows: TGTGCCAGTAGGGGCAGGGGGCGAGGGTATAGCAATCAGCCCCAGCATTTT.

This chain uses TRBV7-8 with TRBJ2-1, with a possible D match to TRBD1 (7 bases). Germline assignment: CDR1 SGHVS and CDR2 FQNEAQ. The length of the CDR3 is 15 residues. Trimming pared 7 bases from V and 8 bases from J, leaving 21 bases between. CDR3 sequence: CASTPPQQGRYEQFF. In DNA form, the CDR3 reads TGTGCCAGCACCCCCCCGCAACAGGGGAGGTATGAGCAGTTCTTC.

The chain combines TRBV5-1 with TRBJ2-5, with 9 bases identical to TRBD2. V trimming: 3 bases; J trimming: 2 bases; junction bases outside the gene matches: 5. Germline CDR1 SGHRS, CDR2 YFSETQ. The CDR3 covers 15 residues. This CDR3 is CASSSGLAGQETQYF. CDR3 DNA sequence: TGCGCCAGCAGCTCGGGACTAGCCGGGCAAGAGACCCAGTACTTC.

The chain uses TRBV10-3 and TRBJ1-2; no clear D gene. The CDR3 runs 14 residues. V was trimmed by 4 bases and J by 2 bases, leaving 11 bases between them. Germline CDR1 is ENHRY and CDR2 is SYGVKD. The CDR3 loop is CAISVFQINYGYTF. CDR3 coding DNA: TGTGCCATCAGTGTATTCCAGATCAACTATGGCTACACCTTC.

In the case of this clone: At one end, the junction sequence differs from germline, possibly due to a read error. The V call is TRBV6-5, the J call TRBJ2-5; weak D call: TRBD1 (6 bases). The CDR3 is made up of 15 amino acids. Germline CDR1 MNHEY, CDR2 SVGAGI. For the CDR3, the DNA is TGTGCCAGCAGTGACTCCGGGACACATCAAGAGACCCAGTACTTC. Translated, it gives CASSDSGTHQETQYF.